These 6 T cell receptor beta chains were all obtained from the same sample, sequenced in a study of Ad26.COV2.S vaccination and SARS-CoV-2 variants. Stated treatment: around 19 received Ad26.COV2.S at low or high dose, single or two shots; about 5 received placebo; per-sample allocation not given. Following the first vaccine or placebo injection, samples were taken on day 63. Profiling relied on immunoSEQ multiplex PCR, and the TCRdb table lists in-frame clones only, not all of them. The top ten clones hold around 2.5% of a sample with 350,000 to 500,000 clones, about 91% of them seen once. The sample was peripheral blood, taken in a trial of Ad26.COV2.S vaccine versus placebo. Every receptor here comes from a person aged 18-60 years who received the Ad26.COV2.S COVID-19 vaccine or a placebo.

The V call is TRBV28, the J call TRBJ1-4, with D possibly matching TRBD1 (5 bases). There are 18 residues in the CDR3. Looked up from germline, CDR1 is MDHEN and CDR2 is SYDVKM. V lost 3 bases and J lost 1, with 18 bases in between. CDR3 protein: CASSFLGLGVRTNEKLFF. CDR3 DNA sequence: TGTGCCAGCAGTTTTTTAGGGCTGGGGGTTAGAACTAATGAAAAACTGTTTTTT.

The CDR3, as DNA: TGCGCCAGCGGAGATCCTGGGGGGAACCAAGAGACCCAGTACTTC. Protein product: CASGDPGGNQETQYF. This chain joins TRBV10-2 and TRBJ2-5; the D gene is possibly TRBD2 (6 bases). The CDR3 has 15 residues. V lost 8 bases to trimming and J lost 0 bases, with 16 bases between them. CDR1 WSHSY and CDR2 SAAADI come from the germline V gene.

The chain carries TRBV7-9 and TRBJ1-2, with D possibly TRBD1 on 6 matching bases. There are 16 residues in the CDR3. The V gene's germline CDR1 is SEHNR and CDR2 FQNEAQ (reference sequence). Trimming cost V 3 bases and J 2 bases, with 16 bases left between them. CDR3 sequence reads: CASSFGVGATNYGYTF. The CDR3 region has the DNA TGTGCCAGCAGCTTTGGAGTGGGGGCGACGAACTATGGCTACACCTTC.

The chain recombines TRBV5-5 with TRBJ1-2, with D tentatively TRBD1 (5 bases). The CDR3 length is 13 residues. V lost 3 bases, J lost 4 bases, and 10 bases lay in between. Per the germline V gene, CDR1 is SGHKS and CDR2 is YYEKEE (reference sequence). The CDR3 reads CASSSTVTYGYTF. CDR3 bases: TGTGCCAGCAGCTCGACAGTAACCTATGGCTACACCTTC.

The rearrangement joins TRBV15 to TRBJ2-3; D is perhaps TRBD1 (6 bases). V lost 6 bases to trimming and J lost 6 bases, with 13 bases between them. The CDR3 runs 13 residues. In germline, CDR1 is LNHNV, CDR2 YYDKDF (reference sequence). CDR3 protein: CATRNRAADTQYF. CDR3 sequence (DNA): TGTGCCACCAGGAACAGGGCCGCGGATACGCAGTATTTT.

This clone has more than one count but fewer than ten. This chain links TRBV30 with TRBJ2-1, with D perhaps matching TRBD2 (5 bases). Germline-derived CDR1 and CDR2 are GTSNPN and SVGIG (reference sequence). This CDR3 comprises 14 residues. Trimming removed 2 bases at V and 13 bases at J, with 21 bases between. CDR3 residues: CAWSTLGYAGLQFF. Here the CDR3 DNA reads TGTGCCTGGAGTACCCTAGGGTATGCGGGTCTACAGTTCTTC.